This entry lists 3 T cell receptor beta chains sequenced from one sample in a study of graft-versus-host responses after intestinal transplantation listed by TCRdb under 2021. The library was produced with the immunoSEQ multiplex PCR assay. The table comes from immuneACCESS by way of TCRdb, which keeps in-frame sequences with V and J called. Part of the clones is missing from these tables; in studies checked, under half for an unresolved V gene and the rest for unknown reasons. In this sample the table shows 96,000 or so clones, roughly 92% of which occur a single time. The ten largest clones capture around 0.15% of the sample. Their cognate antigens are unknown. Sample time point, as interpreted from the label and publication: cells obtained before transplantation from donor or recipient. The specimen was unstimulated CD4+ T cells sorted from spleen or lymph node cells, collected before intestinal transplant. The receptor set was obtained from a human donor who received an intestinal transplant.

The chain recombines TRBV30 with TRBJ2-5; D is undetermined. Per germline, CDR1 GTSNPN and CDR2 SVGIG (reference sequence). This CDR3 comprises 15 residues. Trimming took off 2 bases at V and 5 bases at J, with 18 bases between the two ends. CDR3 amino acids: CAWSSPSWVRETQYF. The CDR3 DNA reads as TGTGCCTGGAGTTCCCCCTCGTGGGTGCGGGAGACCCAGTACTTC.

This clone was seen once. The CDR3 DNA sequence: TGTGCCAGTAGTCTTATACAGGGGGCGTGGAATCAGCCCCAGCATTTT. Translation: CASSLIQGAWNQPQHF. This sequence joins TRBV19 and TRBJ1-5; TRBD1 matches at 9 bases. This CDR3 is built from 16 residues. Per germline, CDR1 LNHDA and CDR2 SQIVND (reference sequence). Germline trimming cut 5 bases from V and 4 bases from J; bases unmatched to any gene: 9.

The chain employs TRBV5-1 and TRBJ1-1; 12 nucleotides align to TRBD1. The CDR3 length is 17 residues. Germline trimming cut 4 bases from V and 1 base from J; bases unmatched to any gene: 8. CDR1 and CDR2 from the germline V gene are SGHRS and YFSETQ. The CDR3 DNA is TGCGCCAGCAGCACCCGGGACAGGGGGCAGTCGAACACTGAAGCTTTCTTT. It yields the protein CASSTRDRGQSNTEAFF.